This T cell receptor (beta chain) was observed in a study of OX40 agonist ivuxolimab in advanced cancers. Looking at the study overall: Enrollees could have had prior anti-PD-1, anti-PD-L1 or anti-CTLA-4 therapy, which 30% to 50% had received.

This CDR3 contains 15 residues. The junction had 14 bases not matched to a gene; V was cut back by 6 bases and J by 6 bases. Looked up from germline, CDR1 is SNHLY and CDR2 is FYNNEI. The table came from immunoSEQ multiplex PCR; TCRdb's copy has only in-frame clones and leaves some out. The table records about 72,000 clones, nearly 90% of them present only once. The sequence was obtained from an adult with an advanced solid tumor such as melanoma, head and neck, liver or kidney cancer. Source: CD4+ or CD8+ T cells sorted from blood, taken in a trial of the OX40 agonist ivuxolimab. V is TRBV2 and J is TRBJ2-7, with 7 bases that match TRBD1. The CDR3 DNA sequence: TGTGCCAGCAGCCCAAGCATCAGACAGGGTTCCGAGCAGTACTTC. Its translation: CASSPSIRQGSEQYF.